The entry below gives a single T cell receptor beta chain sequence along with its context. The sample belongs to a study of blood T cell repertoires in COVID-19. For the study at large: The United States, Italy and Spain provided the acute and convalescent COVID-19 samples.

TCRdb's copy holds only in-frame clones and misses some; the assay was immunoSEQ multiplex PCR. Among 150,000 to 200,000 clones, approximately 81% were seen once, and the ten largest hold about 14%. The germline V gene has CDR1 MDHEN and CDR2 SYDVKM. This CDR3 contains 14 residues. The ends were cut back, 8 bases at V and 2 bases at J, with 14 bases in the middle. Seattle's enrolled individuals joined amid active infection and were then monitored longitudinally. The J gene is TRBJ2-3, the V gene TRBV28, with D perhaps matching TRBD1 (6 bases). Sample: peripheral blood. The sequence was collected from a woman between 65 and 79 years old with COVID-19, enrolled during active disease. The CDR3 bases are TGTGCCAGCCGAGAGAGGGGGACCACAGATACGCAGTATTTT. It yields the protein CASRERGTTDTQYF.